A selection of T cell receptor beta chains follows, all from one sample in a study of shared clonotypes between healthy human individuals. TCRdb keeps only in-frame clones here, not all; method: immunoSEQ multiplex PCR. In the table there are approximately 2.1 million clones, about 92% of which are singletons. Sequencing was carried out using naive CD4+ T cells from PBMCs. All receptors derive from a man between 18 and 29 years old in good health. Some clones in this sample may be carry-over from other donors' samples. Each CDR3 is given with its conserved first and last residue.

J gene: TRBJ1-1; V gene: TRBV2; CDR3 protein: CASSAAKLHTEAFF
J gene: TRBJ2-3; V gene: TRBV5-1; CDR3 protein: CASSLGGASTDTQYF
J gene: TRBJ1-2; V gene: TRBV7-8; CDR3 protein: CASSLERNYGYTF
J gene: TRBJ1-1; V gene: TRBV7-3; CDR3 protein: CASSFDRGAEAFF
J gene: TRBJ1-5; V gene: TRBV7-2; CDR3 protein: CASSPDRGDQPQHF
J gene: TRBJ2-3; V gene: TRBV29-1; CDR3 protein: CSVPRLAGADTQYF
J gene: TRBJ2-7; V gene: TRBV2; CDR3 protein: CASSEGDSGRPYEQYF
J gene: TRBJ2-1; V gene: TRBV6-5; CDR3 protein: CASSYSTGAYNEQFF
J gene: TRBJ2-1; V gene: TRBV11-3; CDR3 protein: CASSRKENNEQFF
J gene: TRBJ1-3; V gene: TRBV5-1; CDR3 protein: CASSLLSFAGGNTIYF
J gene: TRBJ2-7; V gene: TRBV18; CDR3 protein: CASSPPGTNEQYF
J gene: TRBJ2-2; V gene: TRBV5-1; CDR3 protein: CASSSQEGLYGELFF
J gene: TRBJ2-1; V gene: TRBV9; CDR3 protein: CASGGSSYNEQFF
J gene: TRBJ2-2; V gene: TRBV28; CDR3 protein: CASSFQTGELFF
J gene: TRBJ1-4; V gene: TRBV29-1; CDR3 protein: CSVRTATNEKLFF
J gene: TRBJ1-4; V gene: TRBV9; CDR3 protein: CASSVDGRGHTNEKLFF
J gene: TRBJ2-1; V gene: TRBV5-1; CDR3 protein: CASSPRVAGGNEQFF
J gene: TRBJ2-1; V gene: TRBV7-3; CDR3 protein: CASSHGIYNEQFF